One and the same sample provided the 21 T cell receptor beta chains below, sequenced in a study of CD8+ T cells in alopecia areata. Extracted RNA was reverse transcribed, and the resulting cDNA served as sequencing template. Method: immunoSEQ multiplex PCR; TCRdb's copy keeps in-frame clones and lacks some. Of about 200,000 clones listed, about three fifths are singletons. The sequenced sample was CD4+ T cells sorted from blood, obtained at week 0. These receptor sequences come from a human donor with alopecia areata.

The V call is TRBV6-5, the J call TRBJ2-7, with 7 positions matching TRBD2. CDR3 length equals 16 residues. Germline V gene data show CDR1 as MNHEY and CDR2 as SVGAGI. Trimming removed 0 bases from V and 4 bases from J; junction bases left unmatched: 9. CDR3 protein: CASSYSSASGPYEQYF. The CDR3 coding sequence is TGTGCCAGCAGTTACTCGAGCGCTAGCGGCCCGTACGAGCAGTACTTC.

The chain joins TRBV28 to TRBJ1-1; a weak D match, TRBD1 (5 bases). CDR1 is MDHEN and CDR2 is SYDVKM in the germline V gene. The length of the CDR3 is 14 residues. CDR3 in amino acids: CETSVGGRNTEAFF. CDR3 nucleotide sequence: TGTGAGACCTCTGTGGGGGGTCGGAACACTGAAGCTTTCTTT. Looking up the rest from reference TRBV28 and TRBJ1-1 gives the full variable domain: DVKVTQSSRYLVKRTGEKVFLECVQDMDHENMFWYRQDPGLGLRLIYFSYDVKMKEKGDIPEGYSVSREKKERFSLILESASTNQTSMYLCETSVGGRNTEAFFGQGTRLTVV.

The V and J genes are TRBV7-3 and TRBJ1-1, with TRBD1 matching 9 bases. V dropped 1 base and J dropped 4; count of bases not matched to a gene: 4. This CDR3 contains 15 residues. Germline CDR1 and CDR2: SGHTA and FQGTGA. As DNA, the CDR3 is TGTGCCAGCAGCTTAAATGGACAGGGGACCACTGAAGCTTTCTTT. As protein: CASSLNGQGTTEAFF.

The chain couples TRBV6-4 to TRBJ2-1; 10 bases align to TRBD1. The CDR3 sequence is 16 residues long. The junction had 7 bases not matched to a gene; V was cut back by 7 bases and J by 1 base. Per germline, CDR1 MRHNA and CDR2 SNTAGT. In nucleotides, the CDR3 is TGTGCCAGCATTCGACCGGGACAGGGGTCCTACAATGAGCAGTTCTTC. Translation gives CASIRPGQGSYNEQFF.

The CDR3 spells CASSGGGASEKLFF. The CDR3 DNA reads as TGTGCCAGCAGTGGCGGTGGGGCGAGTGAAAAACTGTTTTTT. V usage is TRBV2 and J usage is TRBJ1-4, with D tentatively TRBD1 (5 bases). V lost 4 bases and J lost 7, with 13 bases in between. The germline CDR1 and CDR2 sequences are SNHLY and FYNNEI. The CDR3 spans 14 residues.

This chain links TRBV25-1 with TRBJ1-6, with D possibly matching TRBD1 (5 bases). Germline values: CDR1 MGHDK, CDR2 SYGVNS. This CDR3 is built from 14 residues. The V end was cut by 5 bases, the J end by 6 bases, with 11 bases between. CDR3 DNA: TGTGCCAGCAGTTCCGGGACTAGTAATTCACCCCTCCACTTT. Its protein product is CASSSGTSNSPLHF.

The chain employs TRBV7-3 and TRBJ2-2, with D hard to call. The CDR3 contains 12 residues. With 2 bases removed from V and 9 bases from J, the gap between germline ends came to 7 bases. Germline lookup yields CDR1 SGHTA and CDR2 FQGTGA. The DNA for the CDR3 is TGTGCCAGCAGCTTAGAAGGGCGGGAGCTGTTTTTT. It yields the protein CASSLEGRELFF.

This clone was recorded only once. The chain employs TRBV5-1 and TRBJ2-1, with TRBD1 matching 9 bases. This CDR3 is built from 16 residues. Per the germline V gene, CDR1 is SGHRS and CDR2 is YFSETQ. V lost 1 base and J lost 4; bases outside the gene matches: 6. CDR3: CASSLTTGGLYNEQFF. The CDR3, as DNA: TGCGCCAGCAGCTTGACTACAGGGGGCCTTTACAATGAGCAGTTCTTC.

DNA for the CDR3: TGTGCCTGGGGACTCTCGGAGACCCAGTACTTC. Protein product: CAWGLSETQYF. The genes are TRBV30 and TRBJ2-5, with TRBD2 as a possible D gene (5 bases). The germline V gene encodes CDR1 GTSNPN and CDR2 SVGIG (reference sequence). Trimming left V 5 bases short and J 5 bases short, with 9 bases between. There are 11 residues in the CDR3.

The V call is TRBV7-2, the J call TRBJ2-7; 10 bases are a match to TRBD1. J was trimmed by 0 bases and V by 5 bases; bases with no gene match: 7. This CDR3 is built from 16 residues. CDR1 is SGHTA and CDR2 is FQGNSA in the germline V gene. As DNA, the CDR3 is TGTGCCAGCAGCCTCGGACAGGGGGTACTCTCCTACGAGCAGTACTTC. The encoded protein is CASSLGQGVLSYEQYF.

About this clone itself: The same CDR3 is also encoded by other DNA sequences in this sample. The genes are TRBV9 and TRBJ1-1, with TRBD1 as a possible D gene (6 bases). The CDR3 runs to 14 residues. The V end lost 2 bases, the J end lost 0 bases, and 8 bases lay between the germline ends. Germline values: CDR1 SGDLS, CDR2 YYNGEE. The CDR3 region is CASSVGTLNTEAFF. The CDR3 DNA sequence: TGTGCCAGCAGCGTCGGGACATTGAACACTGAAGCTTTCTTT.

The chain couples TRBV6-5 to TRBJ2-7; 9 positions match TRBD1. The CDR3 spans 15 residues. Germline V gene sequence: CDR1 MNHEY, CDR2 SVGAGI. The V and J ends lost 6 bases and 3 bases, in that order; junction bases with no gene match: 9. The CDR3: CASSRGQGLIYEQYF. CDR3 sequence (DNA): TGTGCCAGCAGCCGCGGACAGGGGTTGATCTACGAGCAGTACTTC.

This sequence joins TRBV2 and TRBJ2-7; D is perhaps TRBD1 (5 bases). This CDR3 is 14 amino acids long. Per germline, CDR1 SNHLY and CDR2 FYNNEI. V was clipped by 9 bases and J by 6 bases, with 21 bases between them. The CDR3 protein is CASLGVQGQGEQYF. CDR3 nucleotides: TGTGCCAGTCTAGGGGTGCAGGGTCAAGGCGAGCAGTACTTC.

This clone was counted only a few times. The chain joins TRBV30 to TRBJ1-2; possibly TRBD1 for D (5 bases). The germline gives CDR1 GTSNPN, CDR2 SVGIG (reference sequence). The germline V and J ends were trimmed by 0 bases and 1 base, with 6 bases remaining between them. The CDR3 is 13 amino acids. The CDR3 protein is CAWSVGVNYGYTF. The CDR3 DNA follows: TGTGCCTGGAGTGTAGGGGTTAACTATGGCTACACCTTC.

In this sample, this clone turned up a few times. This chain connects TRBV10-3 to TRBJ1-1; 9 bases match TRBD1. The V gene end was trimmed by 2 bases and the J gene end by 5 bases; junction bases not matched to a gene: 3. CDR3 length equals 14 residues. Germline V gene data show CDR1 as ENHRY and CDR2 as SYGVKD. The CDR3 sequence is CAISEVGTGTEAFF. The DNA for the CDR3 is TGTGCCATCAGTGAGGTCGGGACAGGGACTGAAGCTTTCTTT.

To note about this clone: A clone one base away is much larger, so this may be a read error. Other DNA sequences in this specimen translate into the identical CDR3. This chain connects TRBV5-1 to TRBJ1-1; the D is unclear. The germline V gene has CDR1 SGHRS and CDR2 YFSETQ. Trimming left V 0 bases short and J 0 bases short, with 3 bases between. The CDR3 totals 13 residues. The CDR3 sequence is CASSLEVNTEAFF. The CDR3 region has the DNA TGCGCCAGCAGCTTGGAAGTGAACACTGAAGCTTTCTTT. Full variable domain (rest looked up from reference TRBV5-1 and TRBJ1-1): KAGVTQTPRYLIKTRGQQVTLSCSPISGHRSVSWYQQTPGQGLQFLFEYFSETQRNKGNFPGRFSGRQFSNSRSEMNVSTLELGDSALYLCASSLEVNTEAFFGQGTRLTVV.

The chain employs TRBV6-5 and TRBJ2-3; D remains ambiguous. Germline CDR1 reads MNHEY; CDR2 reads SVGAGI. The length of the CDR3 is 13 residues. V dropped 4 bases and J dropped 1 base, with 6 bases sitting between them. For the CDR3, the DNA is TGTGCCAGCAGTTTTTACCGCACAGATACGCAGTATTTT. It translates to CASSFYRTDTQYF.

The V call is TRBV5-5, the J call TRBJ1-2; 9 positions agree with TRBD1. The germline V gene encodes CDR1 SGHKS and CDR2 YYEKEE (reference sequence). CDR3 length equals 12 residues. V shed 4 bases and J 8 bases; nucleotides not matched to a gene: 3. The chain's CDR3 is CASSPGQGGYTF. In DNA form, the CDR3 reads TGTGCCAGCAGCCCGGGACAGGGCGGCTACACCTTC. Complete variable domain (other parts from reference TRBV5-5 and TRBJ1-2): DAGVTQSPTHLIKTRGQQVTLRCSPISGHKSVSWYQQVLGQGPQFIFQYYEKEERGRGNFPDRFSARQFPNYSSELNVNALLLGDSALYLCASSPGQGGYTFGSGTRLTVV.

V is TRBV10-3 and J is TRBJ1-2, with TRBD1 identical over 9 bases. The ends lost 4 bases at V and 5 bases at J; junction bases unmatched: 8. The CDR3 is made up of 15 amino acids. The germline gives CDR1 ENHRY, CDR2 SYGVKD. CDR3 sequence reads: CAISGRDRASYGYTF. The CDR3 bases are TGTGCCATCAGTGGCCGGGACAGGGCTTCTTATGGCTACACCTTC.

The chain couples TRBV30 to TRBJ1-1, with no clear D. Looked up from germline, CDR1 is GTSNPN and CDR2 is SVGIG (reference sequence). The V end lost 1 base, the J end lost 5 bases, and 11 bases lay between the germline ends. This CDR3 is built from 13 residues. The CDR3 DNA is TGTGCCTGGAGTGAATTTAGGAAAACTGAAGCTTTCTTT. Amino acids: CAWSEFRKTEAFF.

V and J are TRBV29-1 and TRBJ2-7, with a possible D match to TRBD1 (6 bases). The CDR3 spans 13 residues. CDR1 SQVTM and CDR2 ANQGSEA come from the germline V gene. V was cut by 6 bases and J by 7 bases, with 19 bases left in between. For the CDR3, the DNA is TGCAGCGTAGGCACAGGGTCAGGATTTGAGCAGTACTTC. Translated, it gives CSVGTGSGFEQYF.